This record looks at one TCR beta chain sequence and its context. The record originates from a study of blood T cell repertoires in COVID-19. Here immunoSEQ multiplex PCR was the method, and the copy in TCRdb shows in-frame clones only, minus some. The sample lists approximately 96,000 clones, 85% to 95% seen once, with around 1.6% in the top ten. This CDR3 is 14 amino acids long. Trimming took 2 bases from V and 3 from J, leaving 7 bases between them. Germline CDR1 is SGHTA and CDR2 is FQGNSA. The V and J genes are TRBV7-2 and TRBJ2-2; no clear D gene. Sequences were obtained from peripheral blood. The source is a man between 60 and 70 years old with acute or convalescent COVID-19. The CDR3 DNA reads TGTGCCAGCAGCTTATCCTCTGACACCGGGGAGCTGTTTTTT. Its translation is CASSLSSDTGELFF.